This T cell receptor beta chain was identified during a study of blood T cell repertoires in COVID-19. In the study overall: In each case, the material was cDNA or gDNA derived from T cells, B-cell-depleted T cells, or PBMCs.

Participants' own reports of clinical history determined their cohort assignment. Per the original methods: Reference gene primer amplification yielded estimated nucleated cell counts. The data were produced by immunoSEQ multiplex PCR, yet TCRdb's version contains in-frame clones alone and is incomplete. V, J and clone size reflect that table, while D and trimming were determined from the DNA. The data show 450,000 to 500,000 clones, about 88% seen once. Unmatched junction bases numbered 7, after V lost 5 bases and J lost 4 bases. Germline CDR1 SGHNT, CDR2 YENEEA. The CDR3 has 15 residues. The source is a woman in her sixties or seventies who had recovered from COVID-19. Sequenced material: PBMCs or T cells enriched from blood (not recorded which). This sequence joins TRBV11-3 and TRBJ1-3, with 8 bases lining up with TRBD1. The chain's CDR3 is CASSPGGAEGNTIYF. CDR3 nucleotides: TGTGCCAGCAGCCCAGGGGGCGCGGAAGGAAACACCATATATTTT.